One and the same sample provided the 21 T cell receptor beta chains below, sequenced in a study of cytomegalovirus exposure and HLA in healthy donors. PCR employed 60 Vbeta and 13 Jbeta primers. Repertoires were generated with immunoSEQ multiplex PCR, while TCRdb's copy carries only in-frame clones and drops some. The sample has 150,000 to 200,000 clones; just over 70% are singletons. The sequenced sample consisted of PBMCs. The receptors were gathered from a man aged 18-30 years in good health and CMV-seropositive.

The genes are TRBV7-9 and TRBJ1-1; D is unresolved. The CDR3 covers 14 residues. V lost 7 bases to trimming and J lost 1 base, with 13 bases between them. Per the germline V gene, CDR1 is SEHNR and CDR2 is FQNEAQ (reference sequence). This CDR3 is CASTPEVKNTEAFF. In DNA, the CDR3 is TGTGCCAGCACCCCAGAGGTCAAGAACACTGAAGCTTTCTTT.

V is TRBV4-2 and J is TRBJ1-1; D perhaps matches TRBD1 (6 bases). The CDR3 runs to 16 residues. Per germline, CDR1 LGHNA and CDR2 YNFKEQ. V was trimmed by 1 base and J by 4 bases, leaving 16 bases between them. CDR3 DNA: TGTGCCAGCAGCCAAGGTCGGGGGGCGATCGGCACTGAAGCTTTCTTT. Residues: CASSQGRGAIGTEAFF.

V usage is TRBV6-1 and J usage is TRBJ1-5; D is unclear. This CDR3 contains 16 residues. From germline, CDR1 is MNHNS and CDR2 SASEGT. Trimming shortened V by 2 bases and J by 0 bases, and 11 bases separated the two germline ends. The CDR3: CASSELAGYSNQPQHF. The CDR3 coding sequence is TGTGCCAGCAGTGAATTAGCGGGCTATAGCAATCAGCCCCAGCATTTT.

The chain couples TRBV10-3 to TRBJ2-7, with a possible D match to TRBD1 (7 bases). Germline V gives CDR1 ENHRY, CDR2 SYGVKD. Trimming pared 11 bases from V and 6 bases from J, leaving 17 bases between. CDR3 length equals 12 residues. The DNA of the CDR3 is TGTGCCGCCAGGGGCCAGGGGGGCGAGCAGTACGTC. Protein sequence: CAARGQGGEQYV.

A single count supports this clone. The chain links TRBV6-6 to TRBJ2-5; 9 bases map to TRBD1. J lost 7 bases, V lost 7 bases, and 7 bases had no gene match. The CDR3 is made up of 13 amino acids. Looked up from germline, CDR1 is MNHNY and CDR2 is SVGAGI (reference sequence). The CDR3 here is CASTQTGGATQYF. The CDR3 nucleotides read TGTGCCAGCACCCAGACAGGGGGAGCGACCCAGTACTTC.

CDR3 sequence (DNA): TGTGCCAGTAGTAGGGGCTTTATAACCTACAATGAGCAGTTCTTC. Its protein is CASSRGFITYNEQFF. The chain carries TRBV19 and TRBJ2-1; D is perhaps TRBD1 (5 bases). CDR1 LNHDA and CDR2 SQIVND come from the germline V gene (reference sequence). The CDR3 loop spans 15 amino acids. Trimming left V 4 bases short and J 2 bases short, with 12 bases between.

This clone was found once. V and J are TRBV5-1 and TRBJ2-1, with TRBD2 identical over 11 bases. Germline V gene sequence: CDR1 SGHRS, CDR2 YFSETQ. The V gene end was trimmed by 4 bases and the J gene end by 7 bases; junction bases not matched to a gene: 7. This CDR3 has 15 residues. The CDR3 is CASSPTSGSQNEQFF. CDR3 coding DNA: TGCGCCAGCAGCCCTACTAGCGGGAGCCAGAATGAGCAGTTCTTC.

V is TRBV7-6 and J is TRBJ1-1; possibly TRBD1 for D (5 bases). The CDR3 spans 14 residues. Germline CDR1 is SGHVS and CDR2 is FNYEAQ. The V end lost 7 bases, the J end lost 5 bases, and 17 bases lay between the germline ends. This CDR3 reads CASTYGQGGTEAFF. The CDR3 DNA follows: TGTGCCAGCACCTACGGGCAGGGAGGGACTGAAGCTTTCTTT.

The chain uses TRBV5-6 and TRBJ2-5; TRBD1 matches at 7 bases. The CDR3 length is 17 residues. Germline V lookup: CDR1 SGHDT, CDR2 YYEEEE. Losses at the gene ends were 2 bases for V and 4 bases for J; bases not matched to a gene: 14. CDR3 bases: TGTGCCAGCAGCTTAGGCCTCACAGGGGTCCTGAGAGAGACCCAGTACTTC. Translated, it gives CASSLGLTGVLRETQYF.

This chain links TRBV9 with TRBJ2-3; 8 positions match TRBD2. V dropped 4 bases and J dropped 4; count of bases not matched to a gene: 11. The CDR3 covers 16 residues. In germline, CDR1 is SGDLS, CDR2 YYNGEE. CDR3 sequence reads: CASSPRLAMGADTQYF. As DNA, the CDR3 is TGTGCCAGCAGCCCCCGACTAGCGATGGGTGCAGATACGCAGTATTTT.

The rearrangement joins TRBV28 to TRBJ1-6, with 7 bases aligning to TRBD1. Germline-derived CDR1 and CDR2 are MDHEN and SYDVKM. Trimming took 7 bases from V and 7 from J; bases not matched to a gene: 7. The CDR3 sequence is 14 residues long. CDR3 nucleotide sequence: TGTGCCAGCACCCCGACAGGGTACAATTCACCCCTCCACTTT. Protein: CASTPTGYNSPLHF.

This clone was detected a few times. The chain couples TRBV6-1 to TRBJ2-7, with D perhaps TRBD1 (5 bases). The germline CDR1 and CDR2 sequences are MNHNS and SASEGT. The CDR3 totals 14 residues. V shed 3 bases and J shed 5 bases, with 14 bases lying between them. The chain's CDR3 is CASSEGQGLNEQYV. In DNA, the CDR3 is TGTGCCAGCAGTGAGGGCCAGGGCCTTAACGAGCAGTACGTC.

The J gene is TRBJ1-1, the V gene TRBV6-1; 8 nucleotides match TRBD1. This CDR3 contains 13 residues. CDR1 is MNHNS and CDR2 is SASEGT in the germline V gene. The V segment lost 2 bases and the J segment 5 bases; nucleotides outside the gene matches: 1. The CDR3 coding sequence is TGTGCCAGCAGTGAACAGGGGGCAACTGAAGCTTTCTTT. Encoded protein: CASSEQGATEAFF.

The V and J genes are TRBV7-8 and TRBJ2-7, with D perhaps matching TRBD2 (6 bases). Germline lookup yields CDR1 SGHVS and CDR2 FQNEAQ. The CDR3 sequence is 15 residues long. The V end lost 4 bases, the J end lost 4 bases, and 17 bases lay between the germline ends. The CDR3 loop is CASSSGGEEGYEQYV. The CDR3 nucleotides are TGTGCCAGCAGCTCAGGCGGGGAGGAGGGGTACGAGCAGTACGTC.

A remark on this clone: Sequence at one end of the junction differs from germline and may be a read error. Other DNA sequences in the sample encode the same CDR3. The V gene is TRBV7-2, the J gene TRBJ1-5, with no clear D. This CDR3 has 15 amino acids. CDR1 is SGHTA and CDR2 is FQGNSA in the germline V gene. Here the CDR3 DNA reads TGTGCCAGCAGCTTAGAAGGAGGCAGCTATCAGCCCCAGCACTTT. As protein: CASSLEGGSYQPQHF. Supplemented by reference TRBV7-2 and TRBJ1-5, the full variable domain reads GAGVSQSPSNKVTEKGKDVELRCDPISGHTALYWYRQSLGQGLEFLIYFQGNSAPDKSGLPSDRFSAERTGGSVSTLTIQRTQQEDSAVYLCASSLEGGSYQPQHFGDGTRLSIL.

The chain employs TRBV6-1 and TRBJ1-1, with D possibly being TRBD1 (6 bases). There are 15 residues in the CDR3. Deletions cut 0 bases from V and 1 base from J, with 9 bases between. Germline loops: CDR1 MNHNS, CDR2 SASEGT. CDR3 loop: CASSEAPGANTEAFF. The CDR3, as DNA: TGTGCCAGCAGTGAAGCTCCAGGGGCGAACACTGAAGCTTTCTTT.

V is TRBV5-1 and J is TRBJ1-1, with D maybe TRBD1 (6 bases). This CDR3 has 15 amino acids. The germline CDR1 and CDR2 sequences are SGHRS and YFSETQ. V lost 4 bases to trimming and J lost 1 base, with 14 bases between them. For the CDR3, the DNA is TGCGCCAGCAGCCGCACGGGGGGGGCGAACACTGAAGCTTTCTTT. Translating it yields CASSRTGGANTEAFF.

This clone was seen more than once but under ten times. The chain recombines TRBV18 with TRBJ2-5; D is undetermined. The ends were cut back, 1 base at V and 4 bases at J, with 4 bases in the middle. Germline CDR1 KGHSH, CDR2 LQKENI. The CDR3 totals 12 residues. In DNA form, the CDR3 reads TGTGCCAGCTCACCACGAGGAGAGACCCAGTACTTC. Translated: CASSPRGETQYF.

CDR3 DNA: TGTGCCGGTCCGCCCTCTTTAGCGGGAGAGACCCAGTACTTC. It yields the protein CAGPPSLAGETQYF. The chain joins TRBV2 to TRBJ2-5; 7 positions match TRBD2. Per germline, CDR1 SNHLY and CDR2 FYNNEI. V dropped 11 bases and J dropped 4; count of bases not matched to a gene: 13. The CDR3 has 14 amino acids.

V is TRBV5-1 and J is TRBJ1-1; D may be TRBD1 (6 bases). V lost 4 bases and J 1 base, leaving 8 bases between the germline ends. Germline lookup yields CDR1 SGHRS and CDR2 YFSETQ. The CDR3 is 13 residues long. This chain's CDR3 is CASSEGQNTEAFF. In DNA, the CDR3 is TGCGCCAGCAGCGAGGGACAGAACACTGAAGCTTTCTTT.

V and J are TRBV7-9 and TRBJ1-1; D not resolved. Germline CDR1 reads SEHNR; CDR2 reads FQNEAQ (reference sequence). V lost 5 bases to trimming and J lost 6 bases, with 10 bases between them. CDR3 length: 12 residues. The CDR3, as DNA: TGTGCCAGCAGCCTCGGTTTATCTGAAGCTTTCTTT. Its translation: CASSLGLSEAFF. The full variable domain, completed using reference TRBV7-9 and TRBJ1-1, is DTGVSQNPRHKITKRGQNVTFRCDPISEHNRLYWYRQTLGQGPEFLTYFQNEAQLEKSRLLSDRFSAERPKGSFSTLEIQRTEQGDSAMYLCASSLGLSEAFFGQGTRLTVV.